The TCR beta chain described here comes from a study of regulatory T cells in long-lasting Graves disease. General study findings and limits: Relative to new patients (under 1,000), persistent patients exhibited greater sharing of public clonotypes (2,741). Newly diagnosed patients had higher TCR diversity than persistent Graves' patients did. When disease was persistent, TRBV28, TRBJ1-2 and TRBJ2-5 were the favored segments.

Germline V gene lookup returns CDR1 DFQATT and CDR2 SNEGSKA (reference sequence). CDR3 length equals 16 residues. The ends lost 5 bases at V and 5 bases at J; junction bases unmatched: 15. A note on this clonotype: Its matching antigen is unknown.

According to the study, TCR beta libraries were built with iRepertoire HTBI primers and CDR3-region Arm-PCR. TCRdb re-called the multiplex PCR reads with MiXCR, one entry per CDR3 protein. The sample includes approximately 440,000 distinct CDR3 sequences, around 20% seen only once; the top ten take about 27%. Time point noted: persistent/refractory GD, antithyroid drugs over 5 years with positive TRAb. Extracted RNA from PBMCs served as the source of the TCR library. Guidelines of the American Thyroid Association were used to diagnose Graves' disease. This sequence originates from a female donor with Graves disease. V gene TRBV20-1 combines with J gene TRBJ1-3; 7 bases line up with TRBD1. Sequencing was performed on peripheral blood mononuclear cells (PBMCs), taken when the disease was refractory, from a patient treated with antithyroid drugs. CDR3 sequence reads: CSAPPGTDKPRNTIYF. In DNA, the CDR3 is TGCAGTGCTCCACCAGGGACAGACAAGCCAAGAAACACCATATATTTT.